This T cell receptor beta chain appears in the sequencing data of a study of blood T cell repertoires in COVID-19. Study background: Sites in the United States, Italy and Spain provided acute and convalescent COVID-19 samples.

Methods used by the authors: Estimation of nucleated cell counts relied on the amplification of reference gene primers. TCRdb's table, derived via immunoSEQ multiplex PCR, lists solely in-frame clones and lacks some. V and J calls and clone size are those listed in that table; D and trimming were worked out from the DNA. Of hundreds of thousands of clones detected, roughly nine tenths appear once; the ten largest clones hold 0.72%. Sequencing input: peripheral blood. The origin of this receptor is a middle-aged man with acute or convalescent COVID-19.

This CDR3 is CASSLALTGSINNSPLHF. CDR3 nucleotide sequence: TGTGCCAGCAGCTTAGCTTTAACAGGGAGTATTAATAATTCACCCCTCCACTTT. J is TRBJ1-6 and V is TRBV7-2; perhaps TRBD1 as D (6 bases). CDR3 length equals 18 residues. V gave up 0 bases and J gave up 5 bases, with 17 bases separating them. The germline CDR1 and CDR2 sequences are SGHTA and FQGNSA.